The rows below give T cell receptor beta chains drawn from one sample of a study of T cell repertoires in cytomegalovirus infection. From the reads, TCRdb called clonotypes with MiXCR, one entry per CDR3 protein. The table records about 450,000 distinct CDR3 sequences, about 33% of them present only once. Sequencing was carried out using PBMCs. The origin of the receptors is a human donor in good health (CMV status not recorded). Some clones in this sample may be carry-over from other donors' samples. Both conserved end residues are part of each CDR3. Clone size is given for some rows only: seen once, a few or many times, or a class if the clone is expanded.

clone size,V gene,CDR3 protein
few,TRBV6-2/TRBV6-3,CASSYIPGLSYEQYF
-,TRBV11-1,CASSPGTGTNNEQFF
few,TRBV27,CASRPEDRLGYTF
-,TRBV6-8,CASSYNFGQGGSYGYTF
-,TRBV27,CASSPRLTPEPQHF
-,TRBV5-6,CARSLDPGRKTQYF
-,TRBV5-6,CASSWGRRDYCYTF
few,TRBV7-9,CASSTQRTKYGYTF
few,TRBV28,CASSLRGGLNEKLFF
many,TRBV7-8,CASSFRGLAGVGNEQFF
few,TRBV28,CASSLLQSYEQYF
few,TRBV2,CASSGQVADQPQHF
-,TRBV6-8,CASIIKTGGQETQYF
-,TRBV20-1,CSARRSAGYTEAFF
once,TRBV7-2,CASSLDGVGREQYF
many,TRBV7-2,CASSFLGTEAFF